A single sample is the source of the 12 T cell receptor beta chains below, sequenced in a study of glioma-infiltrating T cells after dendritic cell vaccination. Time point of the sample: after dendritic cell vaccination, including at tumor progression/relapse. Sequenced by immunoSEQ multiplex PCR; TCRdb stores in-frame clones only, minus some. Counted here are roughly 100,000 clones, around 90% occurring once; the ten biggest clones make up more than 2.5%. This specimen consisted of blood, obtained after dendritic cell vaccination. Source of these receptors: a human donor with glioblastoma.

This clone was detected only a few times. The rearrangement joins TRBV11-3 to TRBJ2-3; TRBD2 matches at 8 bases. CDR3 length: 18 amino acids. J gave up 0 bases and V 1 base, and 9 bases lay outside the gene matches. Germline CDR1 reads SGHNT; CDR2 reads YENEEA. The CDR3 DNA is TGTGCCAGCAGCTTAGGCGGGGGGAGTTCTTCTAGCACAGATACGCAGTATTTT. Its protein product is CASSLGGGSSSSTDTQYF.

The gene calls are TRBV7-6 and TRBJ1-3; D possibly corresponds to TRBD1 (5 bases). The germline CDR1 and CDR2 sequences are SGHVS and FNYEAQ. The CDR3 has 17 residues. V was clipped by 4 bases and J by 0 bases, with 16 bases between them. This chain's CDR3 is CASSSGLSARSGNTIYF. As DNA, the CDR3 is TGTGCCAGCAGCTCGGGACTTAGTGCCCGCTCTGGAAACACCATATATTTT.

The genes are TRBV4-2 and TRBJ2-2; 8 bases are shared with TRBD2. CDR1 and CDR2 from the germline V gene are LGHNA and YNFKEQ. The CDR3 length is 18 residues. Losses at the gene ends were 1 base for V and 4 bases for J; bases not matched to a gene: 11. The CDR3 bases are TGTGCCAGCAGCCAAGTGCCCCCGGGGGGGGCGAGCACCGGGGAGCTGTTTTTT. It codes for CASSQVPPGGASTGELFF.

The CDR3 spells CASSITRDRPGYGYTF. CDR3 sequence (DNA): TGTGCCAGTAGTATCACTCGGGACAGACCCGGCTATGGCTACACCTTC. This chain uses TRBV19 with TRBJ1-2; 7 nucleotides align to TRBD1. Germline trimming cut 3 bases from V and 4 bases from J; bases unmatched to any gene: 11. Germline values: CDR1 LNHDA, CDR2 SQIVND (reference sequence). This CDR3 is 16 amino acids long.

The chain joins TRBV5-8 to TRBJ2-1; D might be TRBD1 (8 bases). Trimming took 5 bases from V and 7 from J, leaving 16 bases between them. This CDR3 comprises 14 residues. Per germline, CDR1 SGHTS and CDR2 YDEGEE. The CDR3 bases are TGTGCCAGCAGAAATTCACAGGGGGGGAATGAGCAGTTCTTC. It specifies CASRNSQGGNEQFF.

The chain uses TRBV2 and TRBJ1-2; no definite D call. This CDR3 spans 15 amino acids. V shed 5 bases and J shed 3 bases, with 16 bases lying between them. CDR1 is SNHLY, CDR2 FYNNEI, per germline. In DNA form, the CDR3 reads TGTGCCAGCAGTCGACGGCTATGGCAGGACTATGGCTACACCTTC. Its protein is CASSRRLWQDYGYTF.

The chain links TRBV7-2 to TRBJ1-1; no clear D gene. The CDR3 covers 13 residues. V was trimmed by 3 bases and J by 10 bases, leaving 15 bases between them. CDR1 is SGHTA and CDR2 is FQGNSA in the germline V gene. Here the CDR3 reads CASSFGGRPGAFF. For the CDR3, the DNA is TGTGCCAGCAGCTTTGGAGGGAGGCCTGGAGCTTTCTTT.

This chain connects TRBV5-1 to TRBJ2-2; 8 bases match TRBD1. This CDR3 has 15 residues. The J segment lost 5 bases and the V segment lost 0 bases, leaving 3 bases of the junction unmatched. Germline V gives CDR1 SGHRS, CDR2 YFSETQ. The CDR3 reads CASSLVQGATGELFF. The DNA of the CDR3 is TGCGCCAGCAGCTTGGTTCAGGGGGCAACCGGGGAGCTGTTTTTT. Based on the CDR3 plus reference TRBV5-1 and TRBJ2-2, the full variable domain is KAGVTQTPRYLIKTRGQQVTLSCSPISGHRSVSWYQQTPGQGLQFLFEYFSETQRNKGNFPGRFSGRQFSNSRSEMNVSTLELGDSALYLCASSLVQGATGELFFGEGSRLTVL.

Details on this clone: The junction and the germline gene differ at one end; a read error may be behind it. The chain uses TRBV4-1 and TRBJ1-2; D not resolved. The germline gives CDR1 MGHRA, CDR2 YSYEKL. The CDR3 length is 13 residues. The CDR3 protein is CASSQDRTYGYTF. In DNA, the CDR3 is TGTGCCAGCAGCCAAGATCGCACTTATGGCTACACCTTC.

This chain connects TRBV19 to TRBJ2-7; 8 bases are a match to TRBD2. The J segment lost 11 bases and the V segment lost 8 bases, leaving 11 bases of the junction unmatched. The V gene's germline CDR1 is LNHDA and CDR2 SQIVND (reference sequence). There are 12 residues in the CDR3. The CDR3 protein is CASGPGGDKKYF. The CDR3 DNA reads TGTGCCAGTGGACCCGGGGGGGACAAGAAGTACTTC.

V gene TRBV29-1 combines with J gene TRBJ2-7; 11 nucleotides match TRBD1. With V trimmed by 6 bases and J by 6 bases, 7 bases remained unmatched. The germline CDR1 and CDR2 sequences are SQVTM and ANQGSEA. This CDR3 has 13 residues. The CDR3 spells CSVGGQGVIEQYF. The CDR3 DNA reads TGCAGCGTCGGGGGACAGGGGGTTATCGAGCAGTACTTC.

The gene calls are TRBV18 and TRBJ1-2; D unresolved. The CDR3 is made up of 13 amino acids. Per the germline V gene, CDR1 is KGHSH and CDR2 is LQKENI. Trimming pared 1 base from V and 4 bases from J, leaving 7 bases between. The CDR3 nucleotides read TGTGCCAGCTCACCACGGCTCCTCTATGGCTACACCTTC. Protein: CASSPRLLYGYTF.